A single sample is the source of the 28 T cell receptor beta chains below, sequenced in a study of cytotoxic CD8 clonotypes in ibrutinib-treated CLL. Data came from immunoSEQ multiplex PCR; TCRdb stores just in-frame clones and leaves some out. The sample contains about 160,000 clones, about four fifths of which appear only once. Specimen: PBMCs, collected after 24 months of ibrutinib treatment. Receptor source: a human donor with chronic lymphocytic leukemia.

In DNA, the CDR3 is TGTGCCAGCAGATTGGGTTCCCCTAGCGAGCAGTACTTC. Translation gives CASRLGSPSEQYF. The rearrangement uses TRBV7-2 and TRBJ2-7, with D unclear. Germline V CDR1 and CDR2: SGHTA, FQGNSA. The CDR3 length is 13 residues. The V end was cut by 6 bases, the J end by 6 bases, with 15 bases between.

The CDR3 protein is CASRGSGGANTGELFF. CDR3 coding DNA: TGTGCCAGCCGAGGGAGCGGGGGGGCGAACACCGGGGAGCTGTTTTTT. The genes are TRBV4-2 and TRBJ2-2; 10 bases map to TRBD2. Looked up from germline, CDR1 is LGHNA and CDR2 is YNFKEQ. Trimming at V came to 8 bases and at J to 0 bases, leaving 6 bases not matched to a gene. CDR3 length: 16 amino acids.

V and J are TRBV5-1 and TRBJ2-3; 9 positions match TRBD2. CDR3 length: 17 amino acids. Germline lookup yields CDR1 SGHRS and CDR2 YFSETQ. With V trimmed by 0 bases and J by 5 bases, 10 bases remained unmatched. The CDR3 here is CASSLAGGGAQGDTQYF. The CDR3 DNA follows: TGCGCCAGCAGCTTGGCGGGCGGGGGGGCCCAGGGAGATACGCAGTATTTT.

V is TRBV5-1 and J is TRBJ1-2; possible D gene TRBD1, 5 bases. The CDR3 spans 16 residues. Germline V gives CDR1 SGHRS, CDR2 YFSETQ. V lost 4 bases and J lost 4, with 20 bases in between. The CDR3, as DNA: TGCGCCAGCAGCCGAACTAACCTACAGGTCTCCTATGGCTACACCTTC. It specifies CASSRTNLQVSYGYTF.

This clone is a singleton in its sample. The chain uses TRBV27 and TRBJ1-1; no clear D. Per germline, CDR1 MNHEY and CDR2 SMNVEV (reference sequence). The length of the CDR3 is 16 residues. Trimming removed 5 bases at V and 0 bases at J, with 16 bases between. CDR3 in amino acids: CASSLIHGGMNTEAFF. The CDR3 DNA sequence: TGTGCCAGCAGTCTGATCCATGGAGGGATGAACACTGAAGCTTTCTTT.

The gene calls are TRBV19 and TRBJ1-3; possible D gene TRBD1, 6 bases. CDR3 length equals 15 residues. Germline V gene lookup returns CDR1 LNHDA and CDR2 SQIVND (reference sequence). Trimming took off 5 bases at V and 1 base at J, with 12 bases between the two ends. The CDR3 is CASSDQGGSGNTIYF. CDR3 bases: TGTGCCAGTAGTGACCAAGGGGGGTCTGGAAACACCATATATTTT.

There are a few counts of this clone. The chain carries TRBV9 and TRBJ1-4; D gene ambiguous. Germline CDR1 and CDR2: SGDLS and YYNGEE. CDR3 length equals 14 residues. V lost 4 bases to trimming and J lost 6 bases, with 13 bases between them. The CDR3 DNA reads TGTGCCAGCAGCCCCCACTCGGGTTATGAAAAACTGTTTTTT. Protein product: CASSPHSGYEKLFF.

J is TRBJ1-1 and V is TRBV19; a weak D match, TRBD1 (6 bases). V was clipped by 3 bases and J by 1 base, with 18 bases between them. Germline V gene data show CDR1 as LNHDA and CDR2 as SQIVND (reference sequence). The CDR3 length is 17 residues. CDR3 loop: CASSIFGGGYRNTEAFF. In DNA, the CDR3 is TGTGCCAGTAGTATTTTCGGCGGGGGCTATCGGAACACTGAAGCTTTCTTT.

The chain links TRBV5-1 to TRBJ2-4, with TRBD2 identical over 10 bases. With 3 bases clipped from V and 0 bases from J, the junction kept 9 bases outside the gene matches. The CDR3 sequence is 18 residues long. Germline V lookup: CDR1 SGHRS, CDR2 YFSETQ. As DNA, the CDR3 is TGCGCCAGCAGCTGGAGAGTTCTAGCGGGGGTAGCCAAAAACATTCAGTACTTC. It specifies CASSWRVLAGVAKNIQYF.

The chain recombines TRBV11-2 with TRBJ1-2; possibly TRBD1 for D (6 bases). V was trimmed by 5 bases and J by 4 bases, leaving 17 bases between them. This CDR3 is 15 amino acids long. Per the germline V gene, CDR1 is SGHAT and CDR2 is FQNNGV. CDR3 loop: CASSPDGGPIYGYTF. In DNA form, the CDR3 reads TGTGCCAGCAGCCCAGATGGGGGGCCCATCTATGGCTACACCTTC.

The chain links TRBV23-1 to TRBJ1-4; 8 bases are shared with TRBD1. TRBV23-1 has ORF status, its function being uncertain. Trimming took 4 bases from V and 2 from J; bases not matched to a gene: 9. There are 17 residues in the CDR3. CDR3 coding DNA: TGCGCCAGCAGTCGTGACAGGGGAAGTGCGACTAATGAAAAACTGTTTTTT. Amino acids: CASSRDRGSATNEKLFF.

The chain has TRBV28 and TRBJ1-1; weak D call: TRBD1 (6 bases). Germline lookup yields CDR1 MDHEN and CDR2 SYDVKM. V shed 8 bases and J shed 6 bases, with 19 bases lying between them. The CDR3 spans 14 residues. CDR3 in amino acids: CASLDRGRYAEAFF. The CDR3 DNA reads TGTGCCAGCCTTGACCGGGGGCGTTACGCTGAAGCTTTCTTT.

In its sample, this clone was seen a few times. The CDR3 spells CASSLTIGTGLETQYF. The CDR3 nucleotides are TGTGCCAGCAGCTTGACCATCGGGACAGGGCTAGAGACCCAGTACTTC. This sequence joins TRBV5-4 and TRBJ2-5; 9 bases are a match to TRBD1. V trimming: 1 base; J trimming: 4 bases; junction bases outside the gene matches: 8. The V gene's germline CDR1 is SGHNT and CDR2 YYREEE (reference sequence). The CDR3 sequence is 16 residues long.

Concerning this clone itself: Other DNA sequences in the sample encode the same CDR3. The chain links TRBV6-6 to TRBJ2-5, with 10 bases identical to TRBD2. This CDR3 contains 14 residues. V lost 4 bases, J lost 4 bases, and 3 bases stayed unmatched. Per germline, CDR1 MNHNY and CDR2 SVGAGI (reference sequence). CDR3 loop: CASSFSGGGETQYF. The CDR3 bases are TGTGCCAGCAGTTTCAGCGGGGGGGGAGAGACCCAGTACTTC.

This chain connects TRBV5-1 to TRBJ1-1; no reliable D call. With 4 bases removed from V and 3 bases from J, the gap between germline ends came to 13 bases. The CDR3 spans 14 residues. Germline V CDR1 and CDR2: SGHRS, YFSETQ. CDR3 sequence reads: CASSPRTGDTEAFF. As DNA, the CDR3 is TGCGCCAGCAGCCCGAGGACGGGAGACACTGAAGCTTTCTTT. The full variable domain, its missing parts supplied by reference TRBV5-1 and TRBJ1-1, is KAGVTQTPRYLIKTRGQQVTLSCSPISGHRSVSWYQQTPGQGLQFLFEYFSETQRNKGNFPGRFSGRQFSNSRSEMNVSTLELGDSALYLCASSPRTGDTEAFFGQGTRLTVV.

The table lists this clone with a count of one. The chain has TRBV5-1 and TRBJ2-7; D is possibly TRBD1 or TRBD2 (6 bases each). The CDR3 has 15 residues. Trimming cost V 1 base and J 5 bases, with 16 bases left between them. Germline V gene data show CDR1 as SGHRS and CDR2 as YFSETQ. The DNA for the CDR3 is TGCGCCAGCAGCTTGTTGACTGGGGGGCCCAACGAGCAGTACTTC. Its translation is CASSLLTGGPNEQYF.

Written as DNA, the CDR3 is TGCGCCAGCAGCTTGGAGGGACAGGGTGAGAGGCCCCTTAATTCACCCCTCCACTTT. It encodes CASSLEGQGERPLNSPLHF. The chain is built from TRBV5-1 and TRBJ1-6, with 9 bases fitting TRBD1. With 0 bases clipped from V and 6 bases from J, the junction kept 13 bases outside the gene matches. The CDR3 length is 19 residues. Germline V lookup: CDR1 SGHRS, CDR2 YFSETQ. The entire variable domain, with the rest obtained from reference TRBV5-1 and TRBJ1-6, is as follows: KAGVTQTPRYLIKTRGQQVTLSCSPISGHRSVSWYQQTPGQGLQFLFEYFSETQRNKGNFPGRFSGRQFSNSRSEMNVSTLELGDSALYLCASSLEGQGERPLNSPLHFGNGTRLTVT.

The chain links TRBV19 to TRBJ1-5; TRBD1 might be the D (5 bases). The V end lost 1 base, the J end lost 1 base, and 14 bases lay between the germline ends. CDR3 size: 17 residues. Germline values: CDR1 LNHDA, CDR2 SQIVND (reference sequence). The CDR3 bases are TGTGCCAGTAGTATAGGGGGCAGGTCCCTAAGCAATCAGCCCCAGCATTTT. This encodes CASSIGGRSLSNQPQHF.

The rearrangement links TRBV13 to TRBJ1-2, with D unresolved. Trimming took 0 bases from V and 4 from J, leaving 12 bases between them. The CDR3 is 15 amino acids. The germline CDR1 and CDR2 sequences are PRHDT and FYEKMQ (reference sequence). The chain's CDR3 is CASSLGSPQAYGYTF. CDR3 DNA: TGTGCCAGCAGCTTAGGCTCGCCCCAGGCCTATGGCTACACCTTC.

This clone was counted a few times. The chain uses TRBV19 and TRBJ2-1; TRBD2 might be the D (5 bases). Germline V gene data show CDR1 as LNHDA and CDR2 as SQIVND (reference sequence). Trimming removed 1 base from V and 5 bases from J, with 9 bases in between. The CDR3 sequence is 14 residues long. DNA for the CDR3: TGTGCCAGTAGTATAGGGCGGCGGGACAATGAGCAGTTCTTC. Protein sequence: CASSIGRRDNEQFF.

In its sample, this clone was seen once. The rearrangement uses TRBV30 and TRBJ2-5; 10 bases line up with TRBD1. The CDR3 consists of 13 residues. The junction had 2 bases not matched to a gene; V was cut back by 5 bases and J by 2 bases. CDR1 is GTSNPN, CDR2 SVGIG, per germline (reference sequence). The DNA of the CDR3 is TGTGCCTGGGGGACAGGGGCTCAAGAGACCCAGTACTTC. It is translated as CAWGTGAQETQYF.

This chain joins TRBV18 and TRBJ2-3; TRBD1 might be the D (5 bases). Germline values: CDR1 KGHSH, CDR2 LQKENI. The CDR3 totals 16 residues. Between the trimmed V and J ends, which lost 1 base and 3 bases, there was a span of 14 bases. CDR3 sequence: CASSPRKGKMTDTQYF. As DNA, the CDR3 is TGTGCCAGCTCACCACGTAAGGGGAAGATGACAGATACGCAGTATTTT. Combining the CDR3 with reference TRBV18 and TRBJ2-3 gives the whole variable domain NAGVMQNPRHLVRRRGQEARLRCSPMKGHSHVYWYRQLPEEGLKFMVYLQKENIIDESGMPKERFSAEFPKEGPSILRIQQVVRGDSAAYFCASSPRKGKMTDTQYFGPGTRLTVL.

V gene TRBV10-1 combines with J gene TRBJ1-5; TRBD1 matches at 8 bases. CDR3 size: 13 residues. Germline loops: CDR1 WNHNN, CDR2 SYGVQD (reference sequence). V lost 5 bases to trimming and J lost 9 bases; unmatched junction nucleotides: 6. The CDR3 region is CASSLSGGWPQHF. The CDR3 coding sequence is TGCGCCAGCAGTCTATCAGGGGGCTGGCCCCAGCATTTT.

The chain combines TRBV5-1 with TRBJ1-4; D not certain. V shed 1 base and J shed 7 bases, with 5 bases lying between them. CDR1 and CDR2 from the germline V gene are SGHRS and YFSETQ. The CDR3 runs 12 residues. The CDR3 DNA sequence: TGCGCCAGCAGCTTGACTCCTGAAAAACTGTTTTTT. The encoded protein is CASSLTPEKLFF.

The rearrangement uses TRBV19 and TRBJ1-2; D is uncertain. Trimming cost V 0 bases and J 7 bases, with 9 bases left between them. The length of the CDR3 is 13 residues. CDR1 LNHDA and CDR2 SQIVND come from the germline V gene (reference sequence). CDR3 nucleotides: TGTGCCAGTAGTATAGAGAGGGATCGTGGCTACACCTTC. This encodes CASSIERDRGYTF.

The CDR3, as DNA: TGTGCCAGCAGCCCTACGGAAGGGGAGCTGTTTTTT. It is translated as CASSPTEGELFF. The J gene is TRBJ2-2, the V gene TRBV7-9; D is unresolved. This CDR3 spans 12 amino acids. The V gene lost 5 bases and the J gene lost 8 bases, with 9 bases spanning the gap. From germline, CDR1 is SEHNR and CDR2 FQNEAQ (reference sequence).

The V call is TRBV14, the J call TRBJ1-2; maybe TRBD1 (5 bases). The V end was cut by 4 bases, the J end by 5 bases, with 17 bases between. Germline assignment: CDR1 SGHDN and CDR2 FVKESK. The length of the CDR3 is 15 residues. The CDR3, as DNA: TGTGCCAGCAGCCGGGGCGGGCAGGGAACATATGGCTACACCTTC. Amino acid sequence: CASSRGGQGTYGYTF.

This chain joins TRBV4-1 and TRBJ1-5; no clear D gene. The germline V gene has CDR1 MGHRA and CDR2 YSYEKL. The CDR3 is made up of 14 amino acids. Trimming removed 1 base from V and 3 bases from J, with 7 bases in between. This CDR3 reads CASSQGRFNQPQHF. CDR3 DNA: TGCGCCAGCAGCCAAGGGCGTTTCAATCAGCCCCAGCATTTT.